The rows below give T cell receptor beta chains drawn from one sample of a study of blood T cell repertoires in COVID-19. This table comes from immunoSEQ multiplex PCR, and its TCRdb copy is limited to in-frame clones, with some not included. The sample includes roughly 40,000 clones, 75% to 90% of them seen just once. The specimen sequenced was peripheral blood. These receptors all stem from a man under 40 with active or convalescent COVID-19. The CDR3 runs from the conserved cysteine through the conserved F or W. Fields, in order: clone size, D gene, V gene, J gene, CDR3 protein, CDR3 DNA. The D gene is left open where the match is weak. Only part of the rows carry a size: once, few, many, or a class if the clone is expanded.

-	-	TRBV18	TRBJ1-2	CASSPITGKQGNGYTF	TGTGCCAGCTCGCCCATTACAGGGAAGCAGGGGAATGGCTACACCTTC
-	-	TRBV4-1	TRBJ1-2	CASSQRGKLNYGYTF	TGCGCCAGCAGCCAACGGGGGAAATTAAACTATGGCTACACCTTC
-	TRBD1	TRBV7-2	TRBJ1-2	CASSTSLDRPANYGYTF	TGTGCCAGCAGCACTTCTTTGGACAGGCCAGCTAACTATGGCTACACCTTC
-	-	TRBV11-2	TRBJ1-2	CASSSTGGSYGYTF	TGTGCCAGCAGCTCGACAGGAGGAAGCTATGGCTACACCTTC
-	TRBD2	TRBV10-3	TRBJ2-1	CAIRWGGLNNEQFF	TGTGCCATCAGATGGGGAGGGCTGAACAATGAGCAGTTCTTC
-	-	TRBV5-1	TRBJ2-7	CASSLLANYYEQYF	TGCGCCAGCAGCTTGTTAGCTAACTACTACGAGCAGTACTTC
-	TRBD1	TRBV27	TRBJ2-1	CASSSHRGRLNEQFF	TGTGCCAGCAGTTCGCACAGGGGGCGGTTGAATGAGCAGTTCTTC
-	TRBD1	TRBV6-5	TRBJ1-2	CASIRGQGIYGYTF	TGTGCCAGCATACGGGGACAGGGAATTTATGGCTACACCTTC
-	-	TRBV19	TRBJ1-4	CASSLSLATNEKLFF	TGTGCCAGTAGTCTGTCTCTAGCAACTAATGAAAAACTGTTTTTT
once	-	TRBV24-1	TRBJ1-5	CATPTQSGGDQPQHF	TGTGCCACCCCGACCCAATCAGGTGGCGATCAGCCCCAGCATTTT
-	-	TRBV10-2	TRBJ1-4	CASKSGNEKLFF	TGCGCCAGCAAATCGGGTAACGAAAAACTGTTTTTT
-	-	TRBV5-4	TRBJ2-3	CASTNRYTQYF	TGTGCCAGCACCAACAGGTATACGCAGTATTTT
-	-	TRBV19	TRBJ1-3	CASRARQNSGNTIYF	TGTGCCAGCAGGGCAAGACAAAACTCTGGAAACACCATATATTTT
-	TRBD2	TRBV18	TRBJ2-1	CASSSPPGLAPILTFF	TGTGCCAGCTCATCCCCACCGGGACTAGCGCCGATATTGACGTTCTTC
few	TRBD1	TRBV5-1	TRBJ2-2	CASSFRGQGNTGELFF	TGCGCCAGCAGCTTCCGGGGACAGGGGAACACCGGGGAGCTGTTTTTT
-	TRBD1	TRBV11-2	TRBJ2-5	CASSPSTGRETQYF	TGTGCCAGCAGCCCCTCGACAGGGCGGGAGACCCAGTACTTC
-	TRBD2	TRBV2	TRBJ2-1	CASSRQRGAGDEQFF	TGTGCCAGCAGTCGCCAGCGGGGGGCGGGGGATGAGCAGTTCTTC
once	-	TRBV7-8	TRBJ1-2	CASSLGQVWGYTF	TGTGCCAGCAGCTTAGGACAAGTCTGGGGCTACACCTTC
few	TRBD1	TRBV2	TRBJ2-7	CASSWDSSYEQYF	TGTGCCAGCAGCTGGGACAGCTCCTACGAGCAGTACTTC
-	TRBD1	TRBV19	TRBJ2-1	CASSSAGTGGNEQFF	TGTGCCAGTAGTTCCGCCGGGACAGGGGGCAATGAGCAGTTCTTC
-	-	TRBV3-1/TRBV3-2	TRBJ2-5	CASSQDVQETQYF	TGTGCCAGCAGCCAAGACGTCCAAGAGACCCAGTACTTC
-	-	TRBV28	TRBJ1-4	CASSSSGAGTNEKLFF	TGTGCCAGCAGTTCCTCCGGGGCGGGGACTAATGAAAAACTGTTTTTT
-	-	TRBV5-6	TRBJ2-7	CASSPSPGNEQYF	TGTGCCAGCAGCCCCTCCCCAGGGAACGAGCAGTACTTC
-	TRBD1	TRBV6-1	TRBJ1-5	CASSEDRASNQPQHF	TGTGCCAGCAGTGAGGACAGGGCGAGCAATCAGCCCCAGCATTTT
once	TRBD2	TRBV10-3	TRBJ2-7	CAISEGTSRGSEQYF	TGTGCCATCAGTGAGGGGACTAGCAGGGGGTCCGAGCAGTACTTC
-	-	TRBV19	TRBJ1-5	CASSIRDTNQPQHF	TGTGCCAGTAGTATTAGGGACACCAATCAGCCCCAGCATTTT
-	TRBD1	TRBV6-5	TRBJ2-7	CASSQGELHEQYF	TGTGCCAGCAGTCAGGGGGAGCTCCACGAGCAGTACTTC
few	-	TRBV14	TRBJ1-2	CASSQDWSFQEEGYTF	TGTGCCAGCAGCCAAGATTGGTCGTTTCAGGAGGAGGGCTACACCTTC
-	-	TRBV14	TRBJ2-1	CASSQDRGTYNEQFF	TGTGCCAGCAGCCAAGATAGGGGAACCTACAATGAGCAGTTCTTC
medium-sized	TRBD2	TRBV7-3	TRBJ2-2	CASSSGLAGVGTGELFF	TGTGCCAGCAGTTCCGGACTAGCGGGAGTAGGGACCGGGGAGCTGTTTTTT
-	TRBD1	TRBV18	TRBJ1-2	CASSPTTGKNYGYTF	TGTGCCAGCTCACCTACGACAGGGAAGAACTATGGCTACACCTTC
-	TRBD1	TRBV12-3/TRBV12-4	TRBJ2-1	CASSLVQGWEQFF	TGTGCCAGCAGTTTAGTACAGGGGTGGGAGCAGTTCTTC
-	-	TRBV19	TRBJ2-2	CASSFRGANTGELFF	TGTGCCAGTAGTTTCCGGGGAGCGAACACCGGGGAGCTGTTTTTT
-	-	TRBV5-1	TRBJ2-7	CASSLVAGGFEQYF	TGCGCCAGCAGCTTGGTCGCCGGGGGTTTTGAGCAGTACTTC
-	-	TRBV4-1	TRBJ2-3	CASSQGGGRLSSTDTQYF	TGCGCCAGCAGCCAAGGGGGGGGCCGGCTCTCTAGCACAGATACGCAGTATTTT
-	TRBD1	TRBV7-7	TRBJ2-1	CASSLGTGRSNEQFF	TGTGCTAGCAGCTTAGGGACAGGGAGAAGCAATGAGCAGTTCTTC
once	TRBD1	TRBV3-1/TRBV3-2	TRBJ2-5	CASSQNNRGLRETQYF	TGTGCCAGCAGCCAGAATAACAGGGGTTTACGGGAGACCCAGTACTTC
-	-	TRBV4-1	TRBJ1-2	CASSQYYPPQSVVGYTF	TGCGCCAGCAGCCAATACTACCCGCCTCAGTCGGTAGTTGGCTACACCTTC
-	TRBD2	TRBV27	TRBJ2-1	CASSATSGGAGEQFF	TGTGCCAGCAGTGCGACTAGCGGGGGGGCCGGTGAGCAGTTCTTC
once	TRBD2	TRBV6-5	TRBJ2-1	CASSSGLGSLEQFF	TGTGCCAGCAGTTCAGGACTAGGATCACTTGAGCAGTTCTTC
-	TRBD1	TRBV5-4	TRBJ1-1	CASSGTAENTEAFF	TGTGCCAGCAGTGGGACAGCGGAGAACACTGAAGCTTTCTTT
-	-	TRBV3-1/TRBV3-2	TRBJ1-2	CASARRQANYGYTF	TGTGCCAGCGCGCGGAGACAGGCAAACTATGGCTACACCTTC
once	-	TRBV7-9	TRBJ1-1	CASSLVEGHEAFF	TGTGCCAGCAGCTTAGTGGAGGGTCATGAAGCTTTCTTT
-	TRBD2	TRBV4-2	TRBJ2-1	CASSSGQTRGEQFF	TGTGCCAGTTCTAGCGGGCAGACCCGGGGTGAGCAGTTCTTC
-	TRBD2	TRBV11-3	TRBJ2-1	CASSSRRAGGEQFF	TGTGCCAGCAGCTCCAGGCGCGCGGGAGGTGAGCAGTTCTTC
-	-	TRBV4-2	TRBJ1-5	CASSQDRWGDQPQHF	TGTGCCAGCAGCCAAGATCGGTGGGGGGATCAGCCCCAGCATTTT
-	TRBD2	TRBV7-6	TRBJ2-1	CASSLTSGRGNEQFF	TGTGCCAGCAGCTTGACTAGCGGGAGGGGTAATGAGCAGTTCTTC
-	-	TRBV7-8	TRBJ1-3	CASSSPGRDSGNTIYF	TGTGCCAGCAGCTCCCCTGGACGGGACTCTGGAAACACCATATATTTT
-	TRBD1	TRBV14	TRBJ1-2	CASSRHRGYGYTF	TGTGCCAGCAGCCGGCACAGGGGGTATGGCTACACCTTC
few	TRBD1	TRBV7-2	TRBJ1-5	CASSWGGQGLPQPQHF	TGTGCCAGCAGCTGGGGGGGACAGGGCTTACCTCAGCCCCAGCATTTT
-	TRBD1	TRBV3-1/TRBV3-2	TRBJ1-5	CASSQGTGENQPQHF	TGTGCCAGCAGCCAAGGTACAGGGGAAAATCAGCCCCAGCATTTT
-	-	TRBV7-9	TRBJ1-1	CASSKIVRTEDTEAFF	TGTGCCAGCAGCAAAATCGTTCGGACAGAGGACACTGAAGCTTTCTTT
-	TRBD2	TRBV7-8	TRBJ2-5	CASSLGRSGRARETQYF	TGTGCCAGCAGCTTAGGTCGCAGCGGGAGGGCCAGAGAGACCCAGTACTTC
-	TRBD1	TRBV4-1	TRBJ2-5	CASSLQGVGETQYF	TGCGCCAGCAGCCTCCAGGGGGTGGGAGAGACCCAGTACTTC
-	TRBD1	TRBV12-5	TRBJ1-2	CASGNFRDRVFNYGYTF	TGTGCTAGTGGTAACTTCCGGGACAGAGTTTTTAACTATGGCTACACCTTC
-	-	TRBV7-2	TRBJ1-3	CASSLARTSGNTIYF	TGTGCCAGCAGCTTAGCAAGGACATCTGGAAACACCATATATTTT
-	TRBD1	TRBV7-3	TRBJ1-2	CASSSGQGDGYTF	TGTGCCAGCAGCTCGGGACAGGGTGATGGCTACACCTTC
-	-	TRBV5-4	TRBJ1-2	CASSLRFNYGYTF	TGTGCCAGCAGCTTGCGGTTTAACTATGGCTACACCTTC
-	TRBD1	TRBV7-2	TRBJ2-1	CASSFADRYNEQFF	TGTGCCAGCAGCTTTGCGGACAGGTACAATGAGCAGTTCTTC
-	TRBD1	TRBV5-4	TRBJ2-7	CASSLGGTGSYEQYF	TGTGCCAGCAGCTTGGGGGGGACAGGGTCCTACGAGCAGTACTTC